The rows below give T cell receptor beta chains drawn from one sample of a study of T cells in Graves' hyperthyroidism and ophthalmopathy. TCRdb reprocessed the multiplex PCR reads via MiXCR and lists one record per CDR3 protein. The repertoire consists of some 300,000 distinct CDR3 sequences, with approximately 18% occurring once and the leading ten covering approximately 37%. Material: blood. The receptors were gathered from a man in his forties or fifties with Graves' ophthalmopathy. The CDR3 runs from the conserved cysteine through the conserved F or W. A D gene is named only where the DNA matches it firmly. Part of the rows lack a size; the others show once, few, many or a class for expanded clones.

abundance,j_gene,d_gene,v_gene,CDR3nt,CDR3aa
many,TRBJ1-2,NA,TRBV20-1,TGCAGTGCTGGAGGCTCGGGAGGAGGCTACACCTTC,CSAGGSGGGYTF
many,TRBJ2-5,NA,TRBV10-3,TGTGCCATCAGTGAGTCCATTGGAACTGACAGGTACCAAGAGACCCAGTACTTC,CAISESIGTDRYQETQYF
few,TRBJ1-3,TRBD1,TRBV28,TGTGCCAGCAGTTTAATGGGACAGGGGGCACTCTCTGGAAACACCATATATTTT,CASSLMGQGALSGNTIYF
many,TRBJ2-7,NA,TRBV13,TGTGCCAGCAGCCAAGTTAGGGGTTACGAGCAGTACTTC,CASSQVRGYEQYF
once,TRBJ2-1,TRBD2,TRBV7-2,TGTGCCAGCAGCTTAGTAGCGGGGGGCTCACATGAGCAGTTCTTC,CASSLVAGGSHEQFF
NA,TRBJ1-2,NA,TRBV30,TGTGCCGGAACGCCCCACGGGCTCCACTATGGCTACACCTTC,CAGTPHGLHYGYTF
many,TRBJ2-3,TRBD2,TRBV2,TGTGCCAGCAGCCCAACGGGGGAGGGCGCAGATACGCAGTATTTT,CASSPTGEGADTQYF
once,TRBJ1-2,TRBD1,TRBV6-2/TRBV6-3,TGTGCCAGCAGTTCCACAGGGGGGACTAGACGTGGCTACACCTTC,CASSSTGGTRRGYTF
few,TRBJ1-2,TRBD1,TRBV6-1,TGTGCCAGCAGTTCGGACAGGGCACGAGGCTATGGCTACACCTTC,CASSSDRARGYGYTF
few,TRBJ2-3,TRBD2,TRBV6-2/TRBV6-3,TGTGCCAGCAGTAAGTGGACTAGCGGATCTAGCACAGATACGCAGTATTTT,CASSKWTSGSSTDTQYF
NA,TRBJ2-3,TRBD2,TRBV24-1,TGTGCCACCAGGATAGCGGGACGGAGCACAGATACGCAGTATTTT,CATRIAGRSTDTQYF
NA,TRBJ1-5,NA,TRBV24-1,TGTGCCACCAGTGACGGGGGCGCAGCCCTCAATCAGCCCCAGCATTTT,CATSDGGAALNQPQHF
few,TRBJ2-7,NA,TRBV5-1,TGCGCCAGTGAGGCAGGGGAACCGGGCTCCTACGAGCAGTACTTC,CASEAGEPGSYEQYF
many,TRBJ2-7,TRBD1,TRBV12-3/TRBV12-4,TGTGCCAGCAGTTTAGCGGCCGGGACAGTCCACTCCTACGAGCAGTACTTC,CASSLAAGTVHSYEQYF
few,TRBJ2-7,TRBD2,TRBV20-1,TGCAGCGTTGTTGGTGGACTAGCGGCCTACGAGCAGTACTTC,CSVVGGLAAYEQYF
many,TRBJ2-7,TRBD1,TRBV7-6,TGTGCCAGCAGCCAGACAGGGGGCGAGCAGTACTTC,CASSQTGGEQYF
few,TRBJ2-1,NA,TRBV3-1,TGTGCCAGCAGCCAAGATATTAGCGCTTACAATGAGCAGTTCTTC,CASSQDISAYNEQFF
once,TRBJ2-1,NA,TRBV20-1,TGCAGTGCTAGAATAGTCGGGACCAGCCCCGGTGAGCAGTTCTTC,CSARIVGTSPGEQFF
many,TRBJ1-1,TRBD1,TRBV5-1,TGCGCCAGCAGCCCGGGGATTTTGGGGACAGTGAACACTGAAGCTTTCTTT,CASSPGILGTVNTEAFF
few,TRBJ2-7,NA,TRBV6-1,TGTGCCAGCCGGCTTAGGGGCGGGACCAGCTCCTACGAGCAGTACTTC,CASRLRGGTSSYEQYF
many,TRBJ2-7,NA,TRBV2,TGTGCCAGCAGCGGTGAAGACAGGAGCTCCTACGAGCAGTACTTC,CASSGEDRSSYEQYF
many,TRBJ1-2,TRBD1,TRBV24-1,TGTGCCACCAGTGATGAGACAGGGAGCTATGGCTACACCTTC,CATSDETGSYGYTF
NA,TRBJ2-3,NA,TRBV9,TGTGCCAGCAGCGTAGGCACTCATATAAGCACAGATACGCAGTATTTT,CASSVGTHISTDTQYF
many,TRBJ2-5,NA,TRBV27,TGTGCCAGCAGTTTTTTGCAGGGGGGGCAAGAGACCCAGTACTTC,CASSFLQGGQETQYF
few,TRBJ2-7,TRBD1,TRBV12-3/TRBV12-4,TGTGCCAGCAGTAACCCGGGGACAGCTGACTTC,CASSNPGTADF
NA,TRBJ2-2,NA,TRBV6-9,TGTGCCAGCAGTATTCGAGGGCCGACCGGGGAGCTGTTTTTT,CASSIRGPTGELFF
many,TRBJ2-7,NA,TRBV20-1,TGCAGTGCTAGAAGTCCGCAGGGATCCTACGAGCAGTACTTC,CSARSPQGSYEQYF
NA,TRBJ2-3,NA,TRBV7-2,TGTGCCAGCAGCTTAGTCCAGGGGCCAGATACGCAGTATTTT,CASSLVQGPDTQYF
few,TRBJ2-5,NA,TRBV18,TGTGCCAGCTCACCATTGGCACAGGGTGGGACCCAGTACTTC,CASSPLAQGGTQYF
many,TRBJ2-5,TRBD2,TRBV20-1,TGCAGTGCTAGGACAGCGGGAGTGGGAGAGACCCAGTACTTC,CSARTAGVGETQYF
few,TRBJ1-5,TRBD1,TRBV20-1,TGCAGTGCTAGGACAGGGAGGGATCAGCCCCAGCATTTT,CSARTGRDQPQHF
many,TRBJ1-2,NA,TRBV28,TGTGCCAGCAGGTTGTTGGGATTGGAAGATGGCTACACCTTC,CASRLLGLEDGYTF
many,TRBJ2-7,NA,TRBV7-8,TGTGCCAGCAGCTTAGCAGAGAGGAACTACGAGCAGTACTTC,CASSLAERNYEQYF
NA,TRBJ2-3,TRBD2,TRBV6-2/TRBV6-3,TGTGCCAGCAGCCACGAGGGGAGGGGACCAGATACGCAGTATTTT,CASSHEGRGPDTQYF
many,TRBJ2-7,NA,TRBV28,TGTGCCAGCAGACGACTAACAGGGCACGAGCAGTACTTC,CASRRLTGHEQYF
many,TRBJ2-7,TRBD2,TRBV5-5,TGTGCCAGCAGCGTTGGACTAGCTGGCTCCTACGAGCAGTACTTC,CASSVGLAGSYEQYF
NA,TRBJ2-2,TRBD2,TRBV5-6,TGTGCCAGCAGACAGCGACTAGCAAAGGCCGGGGAGCTGTTTTTT,CASRQRLAKAGELFF
few,TRBJ2-7,TRBD2,TRBV10-2,TGCGCCAGCAGTGGCGGGACTAGTTCCTACGAGCAGTACTTC,CASSGGTSSYEQYF
once,TRBJ1-2,TRBD1,TRBV24-1,TGTGCCACCAGTGATCACCCAGGGGGCGCATATGGCTACACCTTC,CATSDHPGGAYGYTF
many,TRBJ2-7,NA,TRBV11-2,TGTGCCAGCAGCTCCACCGACAGGCCTAACGAGCAGTACTTC,CASSSTDRPNEQYF
many,TRBJ2-3,NA,TRBV20-1,TGCAGTGCTAGAGTGGGAGATACGCAGTATTTT,CSARVGDTQYF
few,TRBJ1-5,TRBD1,TRBV6-1,TGTGCCAGCAGTGAAGCGCGAGGGGGCTTGAATCAGCCCCAGCATTTT,CASSEARGGLNQPQHF
few,TRBJ2-2,TRBD2,TRBV27,TGTGCCAGCAGTTTATCCACTAGCGGGAGGGCCCGAGGCGGGGAGCTGTTTTTT,CASSLSTSGRARGGELFF
few,TRBJ1-3,NA,TRBV7-3,TGTGCCAGCAGCGAGACTGGAAACACCATATATTTT,CASSETGNTIYF
NA,TRBJ2-1,TRBD2,TRBV20-1,TGCAGTGCTCGGAAGACGGGACTAGCGGGAGGGCGGAGCTCCTACAATGAGCAGTTCTTC,CSARKTGLAGGRSSYNEQFF
many,TRBJ2-7,TRBD1,TRBV20-1,TGCAGTGCAGCGATACGGACAGGTCCCTACGAGCAGTACTTC,CSAAIRTGPYEQYF
many,TRBJ2-7,NA,TRBV7-9,TGTGCCAGCAGCTTACGGTACGAGCAGTACTTC,CASSLRYEQYF
many,TRBJ1-1,NA,TRBV3-1,TGTGCCAGCAGCCCGACAGTAAGGAGCACTGAAGCTTTCTTT,CASSPTVRSTEAFF
NA,TRBJ2-1,NA,TRBV5-1,TGCGCCAGCGGCACTCTGCAGGGGACCGGTGAGCAGTTCTTC,CASGTLQGTGEQFF
NA,TRBJ2-3,NA,TRBV6-1,TGTGCCAGCAGTGATATAGGACAGATTTACACAGATACGCAGTATTTT,CASSDIGQIYTDTQYF
many,TRBJ2-2,TRBD2,TRBV5-1,TGCGCCAGCAGCTTGGGACTAGCGGGAACGAACACCGGGGAGCTGTTTTTT,CASSLGLAGTNTGELFF
many,TRBJ2-3,TRBD2,TRBV7-2,TGTGCCAGCAGCTTAGGCCCCCTAGGGGGCGGGAGGGCGAGAGATACGCAGTATTTT,CASSLGPLGGGRARDTQYF
few,TRBJ2-3,TRBD1,TRBV10-3,TGTGCCATCAGAGGGGGACAGGGTGCCACAGATACGCAGTATTTT,CAIRGGQGATDTQYF
few,TRBJ2-2,TRBD2,TRBV12-3/TRBV12-4,TGTGCCAGCAGTTTATTGGGACTAGCCCTCACCGGGGAGCTGTTTTTT,CASSLLGLALTGELFF